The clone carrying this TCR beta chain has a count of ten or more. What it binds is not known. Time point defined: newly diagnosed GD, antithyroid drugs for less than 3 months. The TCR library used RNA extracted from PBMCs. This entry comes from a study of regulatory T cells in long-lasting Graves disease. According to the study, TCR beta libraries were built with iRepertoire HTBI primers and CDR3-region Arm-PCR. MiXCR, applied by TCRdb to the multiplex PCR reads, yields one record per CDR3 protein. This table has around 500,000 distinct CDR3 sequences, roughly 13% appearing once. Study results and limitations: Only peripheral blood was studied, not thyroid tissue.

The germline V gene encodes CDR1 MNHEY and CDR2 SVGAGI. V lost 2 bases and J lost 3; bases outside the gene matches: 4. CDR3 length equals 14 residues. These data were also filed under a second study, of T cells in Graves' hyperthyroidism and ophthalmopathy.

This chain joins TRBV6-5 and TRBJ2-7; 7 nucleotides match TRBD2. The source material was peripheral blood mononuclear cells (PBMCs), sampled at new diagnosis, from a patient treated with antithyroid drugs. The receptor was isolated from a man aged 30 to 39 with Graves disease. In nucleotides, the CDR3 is TGTGCCAGCAGTTACGCGGGAGAACGCTACGAGCAGTACTTC. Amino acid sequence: CASSYAGERYEQYF.